Shown below are 15 T cell receptor beta chains from a single sample sequenced in a study of human T cells and chemical hapten exposure. The time point denotes: patch test 1, 2 weeks after DPC sensitization. Treatment here: therapeutic diphenylcyclopropenone sensitization with weekly scalp DPC. TCRdb called the RACE reads again in MiXCR, with one record for every CDR3 protein. The repertoire holds some 350,000 distinct CDR3 sequences, about 7% seen once, with 8.4% in the top ten. The sequenced sample was whole blood, obtained in connection with sensitization to the hapten diphenylcyclopropenone (DPC). Receptors were obtained from a young woman with alopecia areata. Some clones in this sample may be carry-over from other donors' samples.

Comments on this clonotype: This may be a read error, as it is one base from a much larger clone. The CDR3 region is CASSEGGRSYNVQFF. For the CDR3, the DNA is TGTGCCAGCAGTGAAGGGGGGCGGTCCTACAATGTGCAGTTCTTC. The gene calls are TRBV27 and TRBJ2-1; D may be TRBD1 or TRBD2 (6 bases each). This CDR3 is 15 amino acids long. Germline V gene data show CDR1 as MNHEY and CDR2 as SMNVEV (reference sequence).

This clonotype was seen ten or more times. This chain connects TRBV18 to TRBJ2-5; 7 nucleotides match TRBD1. J lost 5 bases, V lost 5 bases, and 14 bases had no gene match. CDR1 is KGHSH, CDR2 LQKENI, per germline. The CDR3 consists of 16 residues. This CDR3 is CASSARDSSRLETQYF. In nucleotides, the CDR3 is TGTGCCAGCTCAGCCCGGGACAGCTCTCGCTTGGAGACCCAGTACTTC. Filled out from reference TRBV18 and TRBJ2-5, the complete variable domain reads NAGVMQNPRHLVRRRGQEARLRCSPMKGHSHVYWYRQLPEEGLKFMVYLQKENIIDESGMPKERFSAEFPKEGPSILRIQQVVRGDSAAYFCASSARDSSRLETQYFGPGTRLLVL.

The V gene is TRBV6-6, the J gene TRBJ1-1; 10 bases are a match to TRBD1. The junction had 8 bases not matched to a gene; V was cut back by 5 bases and J by 5 bases. The CDR3 length is 15 residues. Germline V lookup: CDR1 MNHNY, CDR2 SVGAGI (reference sequence). CDR3 loop: CASSERQGASTEAFF. The CDR3 DNA sequence: TGTGCCAGCAGTGAAAGACAGGGGGCAAGTACTGAAGCTTTCTTT.

This clonotype appeared many times. V is TRBV6-5 and J is TRBJ2-7; 11 bases agree with TRBD1. Germline CDR1 and CDR2: MNHEY and SVGAGI. The CDR3 spans 14 residues. Trimming removed 8 bases from V and 6 bases from J; junction bases left unmatched: 9. DNA of the CDR3: TGTGCCAGCGCTTCCGGGACAGGGGGTCTCGAGCAGTACTTC. It encodes CASASGTGGLEQYF.

This clonotype was observed a few times. The V gene is TRBV5-6, the J gene TRBJ1-6, with D unresolved. CDR1 is SGHDT and CDR2 is YYEEEE in the germline V gene. The CDR3 covers 11 residues. The V and J ends lost 3 bases and 9 bases respectively, with 4 bases between them. This CDR3 reads CASSSGSPLHF. The CDR3 DNA sequence: TGTGCCAGCAGCTCAGGTTCACCCCTCCACTTT.

This clonotype was counted ten times or more. The genes are TRBV6-2 or TRBV6-3 and TRBJ1-2; D gene uncertain. In germline, CDR1 is MNHEY, CDR2 SVGEGT. V dropped 6 bases and J dropped 2 bases, with 7 bases sitting between them. There are 12 residues in the CDR3. The CDR3 coding sequence is TGTGCCAGCAGAAGGGCCAACTATGGCTACACCTTC. The encoded protein is CASRRANYGYTF.

There are many counts of this clonotype. J is TRBJ2-3 and V is TRBV5-1; D ambiguous. Germline CDR1 reads SGHRS; CDR2 reads YFSETQ. Trimming removed 4 bases from V and 6 bases from J, with 9 bases in between. This CDR3 spans 12 amino acids. CDR3 protein: CASSARTDTQYF. CDR3 DNA: TGCGCCAGCAGCGCCCGTACGGATACGCAGTATTTT.

There are many counts of this clonotype. The rearrangement joins TRBV24-1 to TRBJ2-1; D remains ambiguous. Trimming shortened V by 9 bases and J by 2 bases, and 13 bases separated the two germline ends. The CDR3 extends over 14 amino acids. In germline, CDR1 is KGHDR, CDR2 SFDVKD. The CDR3: CATGRDGPYNEQFF. In DNA form, the CDR3 reads TGTGCCACCGGACGAGACGGACCCTACAATGAGCAGTTCTTC.

This clonotype came up a few times. The chain uses TRBV7-8 and TRBJ2-1; 15 bases are a match to TRBD2. The CDR3 is 16 amino acids. Per the germline V gene, CDR1 is SGHVS and CDR2 is FQNEAQ. V lost 4 bases and J lost 9; bases outside the gene matches: 7. The CDR3 DNA sequence: TGTGCCAGCAGCTCATCCCGGACTAGCGGGGGGGGTGAGCAGTTCTTC. Its protein product is CASSSSRTSGGGEQFF. The full variable domain, with the rest looked up from reference TRBV7-8 and TRBJ2-1, is GAGVSQSPRYKVAKRGQDVALRCDPISGHVSLFWYQQALGQGPEFLTYFQNEAQLDKSGLPSDRFFAERPEGSVSTLKIQRTQQEDSAVYLCASSSSRTSGGGEQFFGPGTRLTVL.

This clonotype was seen ten or more times. The CDR3 reads CASSLAGGGGIETQYF. The CDR3 coding sequence is TGTGCCAGCAGTTTAGCTGGCGGGGGAGGGATAGAGACCCAGTACTTC. The chain joins TRBV12-3 or TRBV12-4 to TRBJ2-5; 7 bases match TRBD2. This CDR3 region has 16 residues. Trimming cost V 0 bases and J 4 bases; bases outside gene matches: 8.

The chain recombines TRBV19 with TRBJ1-2; perhaps TRBD1 as D (5 bases). This CDR3 is built from 16 residues. Germline V CDR1 and CDR2: LNHDA, SQIVND (reference sequence). Trimming took 5 bases from V and 6 from J, leaving 22 bases between them. As DNA, the CDR3 is TGTGCCAGTAGTGCGCCCGGGACCGCTCGAACCCATGGCTACACCTTC. Translated, it gives CASSAPGTARTHGYTF.

This clonotype was counted a few times. The V call is TRBV3-1, the J call TRBJ2-3; D not resolved. CDR3 length equals 17 residues. CDR1 is LGHDT and CDR2 is YNNKEL in the germline V gene (reference sequence). V lost 4 bases, J lost 2 bases, and 19 bases lay in between. Here the CDR3 DNA reads TGTGCCAGCAGCCCCACTCGGGCGACCCTCAACACAGATACGCAGTATTTT. Translating gives CASSPTRATLNTDTQYF.

This clonotype came up many times. This chain connects TRBV11-2 to TRBJ1-1; 8 positions agree with TRBD1. Germline V gives CDR1 SGHAT, CDR2 FQNNGV. V was pared by 2 bases and J by 1 base, with 6 bases of the junction left unmatched. The CDR3 is made up of 16 amino acids. CDR3 region: CASSLIQGAGNTEAFF. As DNA, the CDR3 is TGTGCCAGCAGCTTAATTCAGGGGGCTGGGAACACTGAAGCTTTCTTT.

This clonotype has only a few counts. This chain uses TRBV20-1 with TRBJ2-3, with 11 bases fitting TRBD2. The CDR3 has 16 amino acids. In germline, CDR1 is DFQATT, CDR2 SNEGSKA (reference sequence). V shed 0 bases, J shed 4 bases, and the junction held 6 bases outside the gene matches. Here the CDR3 reads CSARDPLAGGADTQYF. Written as DNA, the CDR3 is TGCAGTGCTAGAGATCCCCTAGCGGGGGGAGCAGATACGCAGTATTTT.

The rearrangement uses TRBV7-9 and TRBJ1-5, with TRBD1 identical over 10 bases. V lost 5 bases to trimming and J lost 1 base; unmatched junction nucleotides: 8. Germline assignment: CDR1 SEHNR and CDR2 FQNEAQ (reference sequence). CDR3 size: 17 residues. The CDR3 bases are TGTGCCAGCAGCCCTGGGACAGGGGTAGGGAGCAATCAGCCCCAGCATTTT. It yields the protein CASSPGTGVGSNQPQHF.